A few counts support the clone carrying this T cell receptor beta chain. Antigen unknown. PCR involved 60 Vbeta and 13 Jbeta primers. Assay: immunoSEQ multiplex PCR; the TCRdb copy retains only in-frame clones and omits some. The profile shows around 200,000 clones, about 69% of them singletons. The data derive from a study of cytomegalovirus exposure and HLA in healthy donors. Trimming took off 5 bases at V and 6 bases at J, with 16 bases between the two ends. The CDR3 is 14 residues long. Germline loops: CDR1 MNHNS, CDR2 SASEGT. Points from the study as a whole: Three CMV-associated chains were confirmed in vitro to be specific for CMV antigens.

The origin of this receptor is a young man in good health and CMV-seropositive. This chain uses TRBV6-1 with TRBJ1-2, with D perhaps matching TRBD1 (6 bases). The sequenced material came from PBMCs. CDR3 amino acids: CASSPYHRDDGYTF. In DNA form, the CDR3 reads TGTGCCAGCAGTCCCTACCACAGGGATGATGGCTACACCTTC.